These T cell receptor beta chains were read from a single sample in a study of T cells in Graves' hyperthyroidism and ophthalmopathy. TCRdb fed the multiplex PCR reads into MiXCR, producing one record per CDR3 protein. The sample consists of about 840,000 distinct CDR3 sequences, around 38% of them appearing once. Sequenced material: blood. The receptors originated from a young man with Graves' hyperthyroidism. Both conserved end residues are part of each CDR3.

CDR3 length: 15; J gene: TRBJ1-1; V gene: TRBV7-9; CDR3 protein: CASSFGQGWDTEAFF
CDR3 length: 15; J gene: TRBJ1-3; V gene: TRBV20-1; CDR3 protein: CSAREGTGTGNTIYF
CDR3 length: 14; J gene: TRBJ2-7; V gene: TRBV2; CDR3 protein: CASREDRGNYEQYF
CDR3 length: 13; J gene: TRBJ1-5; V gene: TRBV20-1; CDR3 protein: CSAIRGVKQPQHF
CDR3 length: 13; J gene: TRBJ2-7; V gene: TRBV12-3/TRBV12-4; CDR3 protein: CASSRQFSYEQYF
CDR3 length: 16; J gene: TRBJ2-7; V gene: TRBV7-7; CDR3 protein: CARDSGRDRASYEQYF
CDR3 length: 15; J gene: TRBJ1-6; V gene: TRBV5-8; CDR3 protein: CASSQGAGGYSPLHF
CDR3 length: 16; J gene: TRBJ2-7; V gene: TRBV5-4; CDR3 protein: CASSQEGTSGYYEQYF
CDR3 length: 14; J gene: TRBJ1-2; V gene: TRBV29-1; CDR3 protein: CSVEEPAGSSGYTF
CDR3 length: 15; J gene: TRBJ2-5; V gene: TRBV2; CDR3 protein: CGVEASGGSQETQYF
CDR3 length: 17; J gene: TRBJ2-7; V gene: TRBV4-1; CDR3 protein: CASSQDPTSGGDHEQYF
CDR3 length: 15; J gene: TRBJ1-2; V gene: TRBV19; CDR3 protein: CASSRWDSGALGYTF
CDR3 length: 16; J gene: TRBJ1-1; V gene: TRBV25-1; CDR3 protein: CASSEYETGGRTEAFF
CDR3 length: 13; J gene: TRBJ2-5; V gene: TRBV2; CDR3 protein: CASSPMGGETQYF
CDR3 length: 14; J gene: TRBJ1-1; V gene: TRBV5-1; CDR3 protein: CASSSGEATLEAFF
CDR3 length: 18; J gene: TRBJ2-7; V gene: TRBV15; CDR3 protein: CATSRDAGARGRAYEQYF
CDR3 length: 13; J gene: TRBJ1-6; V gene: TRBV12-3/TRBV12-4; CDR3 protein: CASSLHSSSPLHF
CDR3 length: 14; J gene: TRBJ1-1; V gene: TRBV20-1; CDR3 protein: CSARASGGAGVAFF
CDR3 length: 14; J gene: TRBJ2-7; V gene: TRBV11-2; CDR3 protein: CASKVLAGAYEQYF
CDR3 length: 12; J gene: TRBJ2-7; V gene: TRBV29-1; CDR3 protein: CSVLTGGREQYF
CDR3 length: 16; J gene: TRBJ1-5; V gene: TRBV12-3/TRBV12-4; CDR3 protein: CASSTRDRASNQPQHF
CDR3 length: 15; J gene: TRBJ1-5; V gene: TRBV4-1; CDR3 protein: CASRETGDSNQPQHF
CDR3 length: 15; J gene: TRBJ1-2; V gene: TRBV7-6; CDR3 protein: CASSLRQEGSYGYTF
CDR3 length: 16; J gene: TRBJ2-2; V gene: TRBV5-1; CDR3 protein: CASSFRLAGDTGELFF
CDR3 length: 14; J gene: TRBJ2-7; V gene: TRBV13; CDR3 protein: CASSLERTTGEQYF
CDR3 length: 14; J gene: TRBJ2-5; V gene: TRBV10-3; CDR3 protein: CAISSTSIQETQYF
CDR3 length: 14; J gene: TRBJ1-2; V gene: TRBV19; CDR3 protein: CASTDSRRGDGYTF
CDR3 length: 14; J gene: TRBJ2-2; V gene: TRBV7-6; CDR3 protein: CASRGTEKAGELFF
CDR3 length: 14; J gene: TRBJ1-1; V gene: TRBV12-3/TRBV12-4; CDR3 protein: CASSPWRGGTEAFF
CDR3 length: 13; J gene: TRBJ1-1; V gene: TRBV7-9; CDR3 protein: CASGPPQGTEAFF
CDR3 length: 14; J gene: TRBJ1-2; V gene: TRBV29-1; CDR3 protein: CSVKSAGLAYGYTF